This T cell receptor beta chain was sequenced for a study of regulatory T cells in long-lasting Graves disease. Trimming took 8 bases from V and 4 from J, leaving 15 bases between them. The CDR3 consists of 14 residues. Germline V gene lookup returns CDR1 MNHEY and CDR2 SVGEGT. Concerning this clonotype itself: A far larger clone is only one base removed, so a read error is likely.

As to time point: newly diagnosed GD, antithyroid drugs for less than 3 months. The TCR library used RNA extracted from PBMCs. Roughly 9 milliliters of peripheral blood were taken and placed in EDTA tubes. In building TCR beta libraries, iRepertoire HTBI primers were used together with Arm-PCR of CDR3 regions. TCRdb reanalysed the multiplex PCR reads using MiXCR and keeps one entry per CDR3 protein. The profile covers around 250,000 distinct CDR3 sequences, with around 19% appearing a single time and over 20% taken by the ten largest. This chain joins TRBV6-2 or TRBV6-3 and TRBJ1-5; tentatively, D is TRBD1 (5 bases). The source of this sequence is a female donor with Graves disease. The sample was peripheral blood mononuclear cells (PBMCs), taken at new diagnosis, from a patient treated with antithyroid drugs. The CDR3 DNA reads as TGTGCCAGCGGTGGGCAGGGCCTGAATCAGCCCCAGCATTTT. Its translation is CASGGQGLNQPQHF.